This T cell receptor (beta chain) was obtained from a study of tumor-infiltrating lymphocytes in primary liver carcinoma. Study in general: Patients of both sexes were 30 to 69 years old. Each sample had roughly 3.65 to 7.5 million productive TCRbeta reads regardless of tissue type.

TCR beta cDNA came from roughly 0.45 ug total RNA, primed with a constant-region primer. Each TCR beta library was derived from three nested multiplex PCR rounds that employed slightly modified ARM-PCR. The first two PCR rounds used TRBV1-TRBV30 primers with a Cbeta primer, roughly 10 cycles each. TCRdb called the multiplex PCR reads again in MiXCR, with one record for every CDR3 protein. The table lists tens of thousands of distinct CDR3 sequences, 69% of them singletons. Points on this clonotype: Antigen unknown. Relative to the germline gene, one junction end is altered; a read error may explain this.

Findings and limits, study-wide: Pairs comparing tumor with adjacent tissue or blood overlapped less than pairs drawn from tumor regions. Tumor tissue displayed a significantly greater top-250-clone fraction than blood (p = 0.039).

CDR3 size: 12 residues. Germline V gene lookup returns CDR1 MNHEY and CDR2 SVGEGT. Co-extracting RNA and DNA was done with roughly 17-34 mg of unsorted bulk tissue as input. The origin of this receptor is a man between 40 and 49 years old with primary liver carcinoma and hepatitis B virus infection. The sequenced material came from tumor-adjacent normal liver tissue. The chain recombines TRBV6-2 or TRBV6-3 with TRBJ2-1; D ambiguous. This chain's CDR3 is CASNGPYNEHFF. The CDR3 DNA follows: TGTGCCAGCAATGGGCCTTACAATGAGCACTTCTTC.